A selection of T cell receptor beta chains follows, all from one sample in a study of identical twins. TCRdb passed the 5' RACE reads through MiXCR, listing each CDR3 protein once. The sample has 550,000 to 700,000 distinct CDR3 sequences, 21% seen once. The data were also submitted as part of a second study, on T cells expressing NK-cell markers.

The sample was PBMCs. These receptors were taken from a woman aged 18-30 years in good health. CDR3s leave out the opening cysteine and the closing phenylalanine or tryptophan. The D gene is left open where the match is weak. Clone sizes are given selectively: once, few, many, or a class where the clone is expanded.

length	V	D	size	CDR3
13	TRBV19	-	-	ASREGSNPTDTQY
13	TRBV10-3	-	-	AIREGGLAYNEQF
16	TRBV10-3	TRBD2	few	AISSSGRRRGSYNEQF
13	TRBV20-1	TRBD1	-	SAKDRGPAGQPQH
11	TRBV6-2/TRBV6-3	-	few	ASTLRREHEQY
12	TRBV7-8	TRBD1	-	ASSLRDRVEKLF
13	TRBV6-1	-	few	ASRRTADSNQPQH
12	TRBV20-1	TRBD1	-	SASPGTGMYEQY
12	TRBV15	-	few	ATSRVVNTGELF
13	TRBV12-3/TRBV12-4	-	-	ASSLVNSGNQPQH
12	TRBV29-1	TRBD2	many	SVKGLAGSYEQY
8	TRBV29-1	-	-	SVDGDKQF
10	TRBV29-1	-	-	SVEMTAETQY
14	TRBV7-2	-	-	ASSPQVGIGGDTQY
12	TRBV12-3/TRBV12-4	-	few	ASRNPARNTEAF
10	TRBV11-3	-	-	ASSFSVGEQY
13	TRBV7-9	-	once	ASSFSGLTKSAQY
12	TRBV10-3	TRBD1	-	AIRKDRAEKEQY